This T cell receptor (beta chain) was identified during a study of OX40 agonist ivuxolimab in advanced cancers. Assay used: immunoSEQ multiplex PCR; TCRdb lists only in-frame clones, some missing. This table has about 28,000 clones, roughly 86% appearing once. Germline V gene data show CDR1 as MGHRA and CDR2 as YSYEKL. V lost 1 base and J 8 bases, leaving 14 bases between the germline ends. This CDR3 has 14 residues. Sequenced material: CD4+ or CD8+ T cells sorted from blood, taken in a trial of the OX40 agonist ivuxolimab. The receptor's source is an adult with an advanced solid tumor such as melanoma, head and neck, liver or kidney cancer. This chain links TRBV4-1 with TRBJ1-2; the D is unclear. The CDR3 reads CASSQGEASRGYTF. CDR3 DNA: TGCGCCAGCAGCCAAGGGGAGGCTTCGCGCGGCTACACCTTC.